These 16 T cell receptor beta chains originate from one sample sequenced in a study of blood T cell repertoires in COVID-19. Libraries were prepared by immunoSEQ multiplex PCR; TCRdb keeps only in-frame clonotypes and omits some of them. The top ten hold 2% to 3% of the sample, which has under 300,000 clones, around 87% seen once. The sample taken for sequencing was PBMCs or T cells enriched from blood (not recorded which). These TCRs come from a woman aged 18-29 years who had recovered from COVID-19.

This rearrangement joins TRBV15 to TRBJ2-3, with 11 bases aligning to TRBD2. CDR3 length: 16 amino acids. V was clipped by 3 bases and J by 4 bases; unmatched bases: 6. CDR1 is LNHNV, CDR2 YYDKDF, per germline (reference sequence). CDR3: CATSRTGTSGPDTQYF. CDR3 DNA sequence: TGTGCCACCAGCAGGACGGGGACTAGCGGCCCAGATACGCAGTATTTT.

The chain recombines TRBV5-4 with TRBJ2-1; D may be TRBD2 (7 bases). CDR1 and CDR2 from the germline V gene are SGHNT and YYREEE (reference sequence). Trimming stripped 4 bases from V and 2 bases from J, with 16 bases between. The CDR3 is made up of 16 amino acids. CDR3 in DNA: TGTGCCAGCAGCACCGGGGGGCCCGATCCCTACAATGAGCAGTTCTTC. It is translated as CASSTGGPDPYNEQFF.

The chain employs TRBV7-8 and TRBJ1-2, with a possible D match to TRBD1 (6 bases). The V gene's germline CDR1 is SGHVS and CDR2 FQNEAQ. V was shortened by 2 bases and J by 4 bases, with 11 bases between the two germline ends. This CDR3 region has 14 residues. The CDR3 loop is CASSLTQGPYGYTF. The DNA for the CDR3 is TGTGCCAGCAGCTTAACACAGGGACCCTATGGCTACACCTTC.

V and J are TRBV28 and TRBJ2-7; 10 bases are shared with TRBD2. Germline-derived CDR1 and CDR2 are MDHEN and SYDVKM. The CDR3 loop spans 16 amino acids. The ends lost 0 bases at V and 4 bases at J; junction bases unmatched: 6. The CDR3 reads CASSLWASGGRYEQYF. CDR3 sequence (DNA): TGTGCCAGCAGTTTATGGGCTAGCGGGGGAAGGTACGAGCAGTACTTC.

The chain uses TRBV5-1 and TRBJ2-3; maybe TRBD1 (7 bases). Trimming stripped 4 bases from V and 4 bases from J, with 19 bases between. This CDR3 has 16 residues. CDR1 and CDR2 (germline): SGHRS, YFSETQ. CDR3 bases: TGCGCCAGCAGCCCCGCGGGACAGTATAGGCCAGATACGCAGTATTTT. This gives the protein CASSPAGQYRPDTQYF.

The chain's CDR3 is CASSLKGATTDTQYF. The CDR3 bases are TGTGCCAGCAGCTTAAAAGGGGCGACGACAGATACGCAGTATTTT. This sequence joins TRBV7-3 and TRBJ2-3; a possible D gene is TRBD1 (5 bases). Per germline, CDR1 SGHTA and CDR2 FQGTGA. The CDR3 loop spans 15 amino acids. Trimming took 1 base from V and 3 from J, leaving 11 bases between them.

V and J are TRBV12-5 and TRBJ1-1; D gene uncertain. CDR1 and CDR2 from the germline V gene are LGHNT and FRNRAP. This CDR3 comprises 13 residues. Deletions cut 1 base from V and 5 bases from J, with 8 bases between. CDR3 protein: CASGLGGQTEAFF. Here the CDR3 DNA reads TGTGCTAGTGGTTTGGGAGGGCAGACTGAAGCTTTCTTT.

V and J are TRBV9 and TRBJ2-3; 15 nucleotides match TRBD2. The junction had 7 bases not matched to a gene; V was cut back by 3 bases and J by 5 bases. Germline assignment: CDR1 SGDLS and CDR2 YYNGEE. CDR3 length equals 17 residues. CDR3 coding DNA: TGTGCCAGCAGCGAGGGAGGGACTAGCGGGGGGTTAGATACGCAGTATTTT. It codes for CASSEGGTSGGLDTQYF.

The genes are TRBV6-5 and TRBJ1-2; 8 nucleotides match TRBD1. The CDR3 covers 16 residues. The germline gives CDR1 MNHEY, CDR2 SVGAGI. The junction had 11 bases not matched to a gene; V was cut back by 4 bases and J by 4 bases. CDR3 sequence: CASSSPGQGSSYGYTF. In nucleotides, the CDR3 is TGTGCCAGCAGTTCCCCTGGACAGGGATCCTCCTATGGCTACACCTTC.

CDR3 amino acids: CASPRDLARTNEKLFF. The CDR3 DNA follows: TGTGCCAGCCCGCGGGACCTAGCCCGCACTAATGAAAAACTGTTTTTT. This chain uses TRBV21-1 with TRBJ1-4. TRBV21-1 is reported as a pseudogene. The CDR3 sequence is 16 residues long.

This clone occurred once. The chain uses TRBV4-2 and TRBJ1-4, with 12 bases aligning to TRBD1. The ends lost 0 bases at V and 4 bases at J; junction bases unmatched: 9. Germline CDR1 and CDR2: LGHNA and YNFKEQ. The CDR3 sequence is 19 residues long. The CDR3 reads CASSQDPPGQGASNEKLFF. The CDR3 region has the DNA TGTGCCAGCAGCCAAGATCCGCCGGGACAGGGGGCTAGTAATGAAAAACTGTTTTTT.

The rearrangement links TRBV5-1 to TRBJ2-3, with D possibly TRBD1 on 5 matching bases. The CDR3 runs to 14 residues. V gave up 4 bases and J gave up 6 bases, with 15 bases separating them. Germline CDR1 SGHRS, CDR2 YFSETQ. The CDR3, as DNA: TGCGCCAGCAGCAGGCACAGTGGGGCGGATACGCAGTATTTT. Protein sequence: CASSRHSGADTQYF.

The chain combines TRBV7-2 with TRBJ1-6; 7 nucleotides agree with TRBD1. V was pared by 1 base and J by 1 base, with 7 bases of the junction left unmatched. Germline CDR1 and CDR2: SGHTA and FQGNSA. This CDR3 spans 18 amino acids. The CDR3 nucleotides read TGTGCCAGCAGCTTAGAGACAGGGAGGTGGTCCTATAATTCACCCCTCCACTTT. This gives the protein CASSLETGRWSYNSPLHF.

This chain uses TRBV6-5 with TRBJ2-1, with TRBD1 as a possible D gene (6 bases). The CDR3 loop spans 15 amino acids. Trimming removed 6 bases at V and 10 bases at J, with 22 bases between. The V gene's germline CDR1 is MNHEY and CDR2 SVGAGI. The CDR3 DNA is TGTGCCAGCAGCCAGAACAGGGTTGCCGCATACGAGCAGTTCTTC. The encoded protein is CASSQNRVAAYEQFF.

J is TRBJ2-7 and V is TRBV19, with 9 bases matching TRBD1. The CDR3 length is 14 residues. Trimming at V came to 11 bases and at J to 2 bases, leaving 10 bases not matched to a gene. CDR1 is LNHDA, CDR2 SQIVND, per germline (reference sequence). CDR3 DNA sequence: TGTGCCTGCTCCACCGGGACAGGGCCCTACGAGCAGTACTTC. It codes for CACSTGTGPYEQYF.

The sample holds a few counts of this clone. CDR3 region: CASSPHRDLNYGYTF. The DNA of the CDR3 is TGTGCCAGTAGTCCGCACAGGGATTTGAACTATGGCTACACCTTC. The chain employs TRBV19 and TRBJ1-2, with D perhaps TRBD1 (6 bases). Trimming took 5 bases from V and 2 from J, leaving 15 bases between them. Per the germline V gene, CDR1 is LNHDA and CDR2 is SQIVND (reference sequence). The CDR3 has 15 residues.